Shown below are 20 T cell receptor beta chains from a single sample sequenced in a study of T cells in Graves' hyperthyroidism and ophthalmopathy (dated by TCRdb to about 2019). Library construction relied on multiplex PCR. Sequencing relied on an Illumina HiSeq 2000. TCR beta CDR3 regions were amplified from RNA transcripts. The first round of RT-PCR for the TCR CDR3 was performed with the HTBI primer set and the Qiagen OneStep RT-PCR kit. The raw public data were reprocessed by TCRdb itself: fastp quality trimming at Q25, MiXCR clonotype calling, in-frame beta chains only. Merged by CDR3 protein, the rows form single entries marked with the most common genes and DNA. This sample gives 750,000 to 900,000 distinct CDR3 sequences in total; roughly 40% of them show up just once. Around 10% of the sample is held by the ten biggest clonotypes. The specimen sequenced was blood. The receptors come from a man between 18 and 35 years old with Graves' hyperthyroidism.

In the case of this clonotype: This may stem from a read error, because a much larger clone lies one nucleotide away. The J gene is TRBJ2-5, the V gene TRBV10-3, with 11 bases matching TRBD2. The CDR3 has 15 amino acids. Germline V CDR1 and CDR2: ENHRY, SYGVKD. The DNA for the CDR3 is TGTACCATCAGTGTGTCTAGCGGGGGGCGCGAGACCCAGTACTTC. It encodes CTISVSSGGRETQYF.

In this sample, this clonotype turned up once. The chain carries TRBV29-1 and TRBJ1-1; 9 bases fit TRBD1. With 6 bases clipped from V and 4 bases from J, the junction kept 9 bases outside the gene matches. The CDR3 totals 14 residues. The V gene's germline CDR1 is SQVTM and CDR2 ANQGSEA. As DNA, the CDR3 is TGCAGCGTCGGCCCTAACAGGGGGCGCACTGAAGCTTTCTTT. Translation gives CSVGPNRGRTEAFF.

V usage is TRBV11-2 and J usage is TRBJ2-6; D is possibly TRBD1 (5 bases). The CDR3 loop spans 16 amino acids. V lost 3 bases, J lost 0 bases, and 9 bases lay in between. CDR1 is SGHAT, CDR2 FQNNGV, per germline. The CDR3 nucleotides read TGTGCCAGCAGCTTGACAGCTTTCTCTGGGGCCAACGTCCTGACTTTC. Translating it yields CASSLTAFSGANVLTF.

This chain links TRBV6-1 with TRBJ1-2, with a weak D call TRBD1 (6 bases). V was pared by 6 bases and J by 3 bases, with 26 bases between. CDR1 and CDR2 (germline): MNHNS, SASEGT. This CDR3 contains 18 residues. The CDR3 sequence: CASSLTYSGGLGDYGYTF. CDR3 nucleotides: TGTGCCAGCAGCCTGACATACTCTGGGGGGCTCGGGGACTATGGCTACACCTTC.

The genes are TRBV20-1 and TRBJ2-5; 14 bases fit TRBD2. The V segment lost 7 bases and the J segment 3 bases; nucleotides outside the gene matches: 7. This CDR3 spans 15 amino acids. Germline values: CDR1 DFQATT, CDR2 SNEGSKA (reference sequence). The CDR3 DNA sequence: TGCAGTGGTGGGCCGACTAGCGGGGGGGAAGAGACCCAGTACTTC. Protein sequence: CSGGPTSGGEETQYF.

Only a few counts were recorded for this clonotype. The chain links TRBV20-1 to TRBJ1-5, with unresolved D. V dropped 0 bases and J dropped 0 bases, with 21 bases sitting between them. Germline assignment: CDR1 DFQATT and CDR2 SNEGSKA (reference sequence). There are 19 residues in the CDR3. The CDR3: CSARDGDSRTFYSNQPQHF. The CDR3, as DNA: TGCAGTGCTAGAGATGGGGATAGCCGAACCTTCTATAGCAATCAGCCCCAGCATTTT.

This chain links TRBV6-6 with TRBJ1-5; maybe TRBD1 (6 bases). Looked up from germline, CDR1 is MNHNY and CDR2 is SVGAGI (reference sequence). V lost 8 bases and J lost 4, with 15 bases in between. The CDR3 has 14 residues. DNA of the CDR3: TGTGCCAGCCATGAACAGGGCCCGAATCAGCCCCAGCATTTT. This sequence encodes CASHEQGPNQPQHF.

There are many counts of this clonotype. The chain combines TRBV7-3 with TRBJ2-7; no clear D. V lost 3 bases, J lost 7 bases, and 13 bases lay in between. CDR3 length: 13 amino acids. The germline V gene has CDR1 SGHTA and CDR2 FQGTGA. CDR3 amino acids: CASSLIPDVEQYF. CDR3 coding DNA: TGTGCCAGCAGCTTGATACCCGACGTGGAGCAGTACTTC.

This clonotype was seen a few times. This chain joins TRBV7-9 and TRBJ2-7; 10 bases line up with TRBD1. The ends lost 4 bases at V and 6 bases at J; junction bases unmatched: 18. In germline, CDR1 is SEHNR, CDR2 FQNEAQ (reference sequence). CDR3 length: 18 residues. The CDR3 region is CASSSTLTSGTGVGEQYF. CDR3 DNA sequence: TGTGCCAGCAGCTCCACTCTAACTTCCGGGACAGGGGTCGGCGAGCAGTACTTC.

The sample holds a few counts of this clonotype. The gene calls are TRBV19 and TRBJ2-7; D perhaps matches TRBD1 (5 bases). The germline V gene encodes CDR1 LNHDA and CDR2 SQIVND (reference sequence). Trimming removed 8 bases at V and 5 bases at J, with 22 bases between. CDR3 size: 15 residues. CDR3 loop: CASGAQGSPQNEQYF. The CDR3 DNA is TGTGCCAGTGGCGCGCAGGGTTCCCCCCAGAACGAGCAGTACTTC.

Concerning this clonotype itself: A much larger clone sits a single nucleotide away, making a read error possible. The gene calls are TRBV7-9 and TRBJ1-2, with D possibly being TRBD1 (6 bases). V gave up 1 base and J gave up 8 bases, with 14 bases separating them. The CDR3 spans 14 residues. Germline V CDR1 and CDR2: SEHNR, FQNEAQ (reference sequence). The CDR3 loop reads CASSLVGGARGYTF. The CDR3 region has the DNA TGTGCCAGCAGCTTAGTGGGGGGCGCAAGGGGCTACACCTTC.

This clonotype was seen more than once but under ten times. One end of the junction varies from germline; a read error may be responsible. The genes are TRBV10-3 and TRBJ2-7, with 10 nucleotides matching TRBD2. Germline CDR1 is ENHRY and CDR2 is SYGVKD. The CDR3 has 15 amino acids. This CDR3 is CASSSLAGVSGEQYF. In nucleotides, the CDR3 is TGTGCCAGCAGTTCGCTAGCGGGAGTTTCAGGCGAGCAGTACTTC.

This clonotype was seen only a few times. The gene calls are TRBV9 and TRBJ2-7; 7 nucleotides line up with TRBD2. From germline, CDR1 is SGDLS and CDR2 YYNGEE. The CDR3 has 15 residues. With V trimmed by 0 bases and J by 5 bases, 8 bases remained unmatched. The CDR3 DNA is TGTGCCAGCAGCGTAGGGGGACTACCATTAGACGAGCAGTACTTC. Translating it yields CASSVGGLPLDEQYF.

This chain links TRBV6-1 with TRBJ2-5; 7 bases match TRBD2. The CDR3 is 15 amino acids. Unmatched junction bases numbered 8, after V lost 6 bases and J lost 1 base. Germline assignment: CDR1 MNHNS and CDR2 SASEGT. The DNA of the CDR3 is TGTGCCAGCAGCTCCCGGGGACTATTCCAAGAGACCCAGTACTTC. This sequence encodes CASSSRGLFQETQYF.

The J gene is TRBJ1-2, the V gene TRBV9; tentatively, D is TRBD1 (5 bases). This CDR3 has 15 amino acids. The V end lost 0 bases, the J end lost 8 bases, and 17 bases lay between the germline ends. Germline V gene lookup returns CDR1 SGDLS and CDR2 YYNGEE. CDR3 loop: CASSVDQGKSGGYTF. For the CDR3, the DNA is TGTGCCAGCAGCGTAGACCAGGGAAAGTCGGGCGGCTACACCTTC.

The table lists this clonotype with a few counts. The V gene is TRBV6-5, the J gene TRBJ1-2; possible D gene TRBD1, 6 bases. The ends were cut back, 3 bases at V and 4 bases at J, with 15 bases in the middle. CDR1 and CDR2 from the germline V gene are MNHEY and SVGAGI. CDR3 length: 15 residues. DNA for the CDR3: TGTGCCAGCAGTTATCGTCCTACAGGGATCTATGGCTACACCTTC. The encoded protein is CASSYRPTGIYGYTF.

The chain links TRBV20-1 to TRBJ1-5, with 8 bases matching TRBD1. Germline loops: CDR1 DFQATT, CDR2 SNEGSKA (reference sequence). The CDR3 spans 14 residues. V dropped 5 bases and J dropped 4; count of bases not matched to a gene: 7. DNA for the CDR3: TGCAGTGCTGGCACAACAGGGGGAAATCAGCCCCAGCATTTT. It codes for CSAGTTGGNQPQHF.

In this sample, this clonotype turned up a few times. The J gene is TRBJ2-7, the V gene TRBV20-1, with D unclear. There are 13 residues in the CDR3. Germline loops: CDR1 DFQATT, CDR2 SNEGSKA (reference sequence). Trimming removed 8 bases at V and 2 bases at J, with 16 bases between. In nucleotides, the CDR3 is TGCAGTCCAGGTAGTGGTACTCCCTACGAGCAGTACTTC. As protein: CSPGSGTPYEQYF.

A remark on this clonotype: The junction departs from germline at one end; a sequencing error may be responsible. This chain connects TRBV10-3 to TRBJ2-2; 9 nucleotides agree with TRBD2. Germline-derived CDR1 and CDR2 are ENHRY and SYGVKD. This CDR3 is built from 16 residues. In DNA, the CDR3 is TGTGCCATCAGTGATAATCCTAGCGGGAACGCCGGGGAGCTGTTTTTT. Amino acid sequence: CAISDNPSGNAGELFF.

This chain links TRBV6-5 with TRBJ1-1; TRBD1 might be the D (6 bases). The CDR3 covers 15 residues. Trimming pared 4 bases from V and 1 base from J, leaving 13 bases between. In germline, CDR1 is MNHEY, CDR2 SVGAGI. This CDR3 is CASSSSGHQNTEAFF. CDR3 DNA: TGTGCCAGCAGTTCCTCGGGACACCAGAACACTGAAGCTTTCTTT.